This T cell receptor (beta chain) was sequenced in a study of blood T cells in healthy people across ages. The CDR3 spans 13 residues. Trimming shortened V by 3 bases and J by 5 bases, and 10 bases separated the two germline ends. Primers used in a second PCR of roughly 6 to 12 cycles were a sample-barcoded 5' primer and a J-beta primer mix. TCRdb re-analysed the 5' RACE reads in MiXCR, keeping a single row per CDR3 protein. Here the sample spans 450,000 to 600,000 distinct CDR3 sequences, about 27% being singletons. These data were also reused for a study on T cells of mothers and their children.

The clonotype comes from a boy between 2 and 10 years old in good health. This chain uses TRBV12-3 or TRBV12-4 with TRBJ2-5; no clear D. The sequencing input was blood. The CDR3 sequence is CASSFAVAETQYF. CDR3 DNA: TGTGCCAGCAGTTTCGCGGTTGCGGAGACCCAGTACTTC.